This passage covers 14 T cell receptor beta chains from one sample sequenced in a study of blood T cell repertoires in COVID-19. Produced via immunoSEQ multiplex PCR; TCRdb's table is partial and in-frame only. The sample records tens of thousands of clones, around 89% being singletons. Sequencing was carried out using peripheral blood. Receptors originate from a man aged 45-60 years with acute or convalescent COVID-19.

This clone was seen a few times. CDR3 in DNA: TGTGCCAGCAGCCTAAACTCAGGGGAGGGCGCAGAGACCCAGTACTTC. Protein product: CASSLNSGEGAETQYF. This sequence joins TRBV7-2 and TRBJ2-5, with D possibly matching TRBD2 (7 bases). The CDR3 has 16 residues. Trimming took 5 bases from V and 4 from J, leaving 20 bases between them. Germline lookup yields CDR1 SGHTA and CDR2 FQGNSA.

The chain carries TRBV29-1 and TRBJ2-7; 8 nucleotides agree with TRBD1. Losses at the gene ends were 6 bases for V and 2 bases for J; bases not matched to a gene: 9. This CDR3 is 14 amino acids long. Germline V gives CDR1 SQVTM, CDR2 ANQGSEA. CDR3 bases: TGCAGCGTAGTCGGGACAGGAGAGACCTACGAGCAGTACTTC. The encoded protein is CSVVGTGETYEQYF.

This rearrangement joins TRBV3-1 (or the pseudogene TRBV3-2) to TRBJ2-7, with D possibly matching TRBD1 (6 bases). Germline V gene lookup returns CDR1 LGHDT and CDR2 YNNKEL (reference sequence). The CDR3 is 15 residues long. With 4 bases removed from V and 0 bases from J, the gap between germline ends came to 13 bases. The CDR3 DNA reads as TGTGCCAGCAGCCGTGACAGGAAAAGCTCCTACGAGCAGTACTTC. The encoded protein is CASSRDRKSSYEQYF.

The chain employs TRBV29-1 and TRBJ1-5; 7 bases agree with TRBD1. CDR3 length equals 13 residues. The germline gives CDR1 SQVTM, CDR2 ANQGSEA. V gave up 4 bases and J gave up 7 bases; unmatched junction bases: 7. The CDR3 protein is CSVAEGAGQPQHF. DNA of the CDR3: TGCAGCGTTGCTGAGGGGGCCGGACAGCCCCAGCATTTT.

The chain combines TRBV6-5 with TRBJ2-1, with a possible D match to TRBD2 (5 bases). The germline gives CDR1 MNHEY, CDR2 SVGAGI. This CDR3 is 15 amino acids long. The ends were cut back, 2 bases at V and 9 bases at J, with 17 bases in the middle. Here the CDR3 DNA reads TGTGCCAGCAGTTACCTTAGCCCCCGAGAGGGTGAGCAGTTCTTC. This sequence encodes CASSYLSPREGEQFF.

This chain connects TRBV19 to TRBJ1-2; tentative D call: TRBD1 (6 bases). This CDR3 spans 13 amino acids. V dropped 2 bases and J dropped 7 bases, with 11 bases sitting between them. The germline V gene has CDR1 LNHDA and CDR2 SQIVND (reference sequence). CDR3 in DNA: TGTGCCAGTAGTATAAAACAGGGCTCTGGCTACACCTTC. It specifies CASSIKQGSGYTF.

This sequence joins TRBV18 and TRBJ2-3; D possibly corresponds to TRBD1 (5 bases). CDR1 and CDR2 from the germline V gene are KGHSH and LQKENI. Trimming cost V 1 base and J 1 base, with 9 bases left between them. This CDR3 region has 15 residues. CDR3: CASSPRTGGTDTQYF. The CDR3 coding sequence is TGTGCCAGCTCACCACGCACAGGTGGCACAGATACGCAGTATTTT.

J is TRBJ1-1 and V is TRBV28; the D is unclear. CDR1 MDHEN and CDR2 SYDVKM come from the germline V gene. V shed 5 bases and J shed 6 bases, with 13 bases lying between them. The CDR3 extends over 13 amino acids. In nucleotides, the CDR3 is TGTGCCAGCAGTCCTCGCCGGGGATCTGAAGCTTTCTTT. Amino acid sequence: CASSPRRGSEAFF.

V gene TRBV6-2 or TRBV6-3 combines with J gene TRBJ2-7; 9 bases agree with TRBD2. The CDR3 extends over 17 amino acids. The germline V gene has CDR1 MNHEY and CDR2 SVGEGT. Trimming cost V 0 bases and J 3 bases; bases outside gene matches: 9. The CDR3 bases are TGTGCCAGCAGTTACTCGACTAGCGGAGGGAATTACTACGAGCAGTACTTC. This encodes CASSYSTSGGNYYEQYF.

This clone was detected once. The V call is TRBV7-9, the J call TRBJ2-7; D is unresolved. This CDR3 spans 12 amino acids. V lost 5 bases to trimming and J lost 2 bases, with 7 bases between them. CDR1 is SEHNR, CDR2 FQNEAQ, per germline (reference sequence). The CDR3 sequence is CASSPRTYEQYF. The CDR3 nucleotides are TGTGCCAGCAGCCCGAGGACCTACGAGCAGTACTTC. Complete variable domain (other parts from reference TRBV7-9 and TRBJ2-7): DTGVSQNPRHKITKRGQNVTFRCDPISEHNRLYWYRQTLGQGPEFLTYFQNEAQLEKSRLLSDRFSAERPKGSFSTLEIQRTEQGDSAMYLCASSPRTYEQYFGPGTRLTVT.

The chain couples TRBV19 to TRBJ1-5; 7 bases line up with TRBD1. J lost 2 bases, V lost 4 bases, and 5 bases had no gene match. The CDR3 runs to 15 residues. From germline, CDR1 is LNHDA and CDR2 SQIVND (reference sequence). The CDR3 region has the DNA TGTGCCAGTAGTACCCCTGGACAGGGCAATCAGCCCCAGCATTTT. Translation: CASSTPGQGNQPQHF.

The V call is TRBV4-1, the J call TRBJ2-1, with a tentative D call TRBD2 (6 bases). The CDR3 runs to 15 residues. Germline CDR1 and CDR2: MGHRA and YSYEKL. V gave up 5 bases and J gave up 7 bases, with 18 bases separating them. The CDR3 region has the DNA TGCGCCAGCAGCACCCGTACTAGAGGGACTAATGAGCAGTTCTTC. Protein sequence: CASSTRTRGTNEQFF.

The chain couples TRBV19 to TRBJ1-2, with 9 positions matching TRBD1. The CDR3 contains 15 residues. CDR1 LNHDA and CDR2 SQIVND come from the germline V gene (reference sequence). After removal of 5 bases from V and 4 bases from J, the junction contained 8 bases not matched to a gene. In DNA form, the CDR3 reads TGTGCCAGTAGTCCGGGACAGGGAATACTCTATGGCTACACCTTC. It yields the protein CASSPGQGILYGYTF.

DNA for the CDR3: TGTGCCAGCAGTTCGGTGACTAGCGGGACCAATGAGCAGTTCTTC. Translated, it gives CASSSVTSGTNEQFF. The chain combines TRBV27 with TRBJ2-1; 11 bases fit TRBD2. Germline V lookup: CDR1 MNHEY, CDR2 SMNVEV (reference sequence). J lost 6 bases, V lost 4 bases, and 5 bases had no gene match. This CDR3 has 15 amino acids.